This is a list of T cell receptor beta chains from one sample in a study of cytomegalovirus exposure and HLA in healthy donors. Clones were read by immunoSEQ multiplex PCR, and TCRdb kept only the in-frame ones, dropping some. Among some 120,000 clones listed, about 83% were seen once. The specimen sequenced was PBMCs. The source is a woman aged 40 to 50 in good health and CMV-seropositive. CDR3s include the opening cysteine and the closing phenylalanine or tryptophan. Each record gives: clone size, V gene, D gene, J gene, CDR3 protein, CDR3 DNA. A D gene is named only where the DNA matches it firmly. Size tells how often a clone was seen (once, few, many) or the class of an expanded clone, and some rows leave it out.

abundance: .
v_gene: TRBV28
d_gene: .
j_gene: TRBJ1-5
CDR3aa: CASSPDSQPQHF
CDR3nt: TGTGCCAGCAGCCCGGACAGCCAGCCCCAGCATTTT

abundance: .
v_gene: TRBV5-8
d_gene: .
j_gene: TRBJ2-3
CDR3aa: CASSLGLGTSTDTQYF
CDR3nt: TGTGCCAGCAGCTTGGGTTTAGGGACTAGCACAGATACGCAGTATTTT

abundance: .
v_gene: TRBV6-5
d_gene: .
j_gene: TRBJ1-2
CDR3aa: CASSHTGSSPKSYTF
CDR3nt: TGTGCCAGCAGTCATACAGGGTCCTCGCCGAAGAGCTACACCTTC

abundance: .
v_gene: TRBV9
d_gene: TRBD2
j_gene: TRBJ2-2
CDR3aa: CASSQTSGKNTGELFF
CDR3nt: TGTGCCAGCTCTCAGACTAGCGGGAAGAACACCGGGGAGCTGTTTTTT

abundance: .
v_gene: TRBV9
d_gene: TRBD2
j_gene: TRBJ2-7
CDR3aa: CASSVAPSGSYEQYF
CDR3nt: TGTGCCAGCAGCGTAGCTCCTAGCGGGAGTTACGAGCAGTACTTC

abundance: .
v_gene: TRBV28
d_gene: .
j_gene: TRBJ1-1
CDR3aa: CASSLSSGTPNTEAFF
CDR3nt: TGTGCCAGCAGTTTATCCTCTGGGACACCGAACACTGAAGCTTTCTTT

abundance: .
v_gene: TRBV28
d_gene: TRBD2
j_gene: TRBJ2-7
CDR3aa: CASSFSDGLAGGEQYF
CDR3nt: TGTGCCAGCAGTTTTTCAGACGGGCTAGCGGGAGGCGAGCAGTACTTC

abundance: .
v_gene: TRBV7-2
d_gene: TRBD1
j_gene: TRBJ2-7
CDR3aa: CASSLDLTGVYEQYF
CDR3nt: TGTGCCAGCAGCTTAGACTTGACAGGGGTCTACGAGCAGTACTTC

abundance: .
v_gene: TRBV5-6
d_gene: TRBD1
j_gene: TRBJ1-5
CDR3aa: CASSRGQGGSNQPQHF
CDR3nt: TGTGCCAGCAGCCGTGGACAGGGTGGAAGCAATCAGCCCCAGCATTTT

abundance: .
v_gene: TRBV11-2
d_gene: .
j_gene: TRBJ2-1
CDR3aa: CASSLVAVNNEQFF
CDR3nt: TGTGCCAGCAGCTTAGTCGCGGTGAACAATGAGCAGTTCTTC

abundance: .
v_gene: TRBV6-4
d_gene: TRBD2
j_gene: TRBJ2-3
CDR3aa: CASSAGAGGGDTQYF
CDR3nt: TGTGCCAGCAGTGCTGGTGCGGGAGGCGGAGATACGCAGTATTTT

abundance: .
v_gene: TRBV27
d_gene: TRBD1
j_gene: TRBJ1-2
CDR3aa: CASSSLPGQGGYTF
CDR3nt: TGTGCCAGCAGTTCCCTCCCGGGACAGGGAGGCTACACCTTC

abundance: few
v_gene: TRBV9
d_gene: TRBD2
j_gene: TRBJ2-2
CDR3aa: CASSPQGLAVNTGELFF
CDR3nt: TGTGCCAGCAGCCCCCAAGGACTAGCGGTGAACACCGGGGAGCTGTTTTTT

abundance: .
v_gene: TRBV27
d_gene: TRBD2
j_gene: TRBJ2-2
CDR3aa: CASSLAGGTGELFF
CDR3nt: TGTGCCAGCAGTTTAGCGGGAGGCACCGGGGAGCTGTTTTTT

abundance: .
v_gene: TRBV7-9
d_gene: .
j_gene: TRBJ1-1
CDR3aa: CASSGRGGSEAFF
CDR3nt: TGTGCCAGCAGCGGACGAGGTGGGAGTGAAGCTTTCTTT

abundance: .
v_gene: TRBV19
d_gene: .
j_gene: TRBJ2-4
CDR3aa: CASSILPRDFKGNIQYF
CDR3nt: TGTGCCAGTAGTATACTACCCAGGGACTTCAAGGGAAACATTCAGTACTTC

abundance: few
v_gene: TRBV25-1
d_gene: .
j_gene: TRBJ1-3
CDR3aa: CASSDRLLDSGNTIYF
CDR3nt: TGTGCCAGCAGTGATAGACTCTTGGACTCTGGAAACACCATATATTTT

abundance: once
v_gene: TRBV28
d_gene: .
j_gene: TRBJ1-2
CDR3aa: CASSFRGTPNYGYTF
CDR3nt: TGTGCCAGCAGTTTCCGGGGGACTCCTAACTATGGCTACACCTTC

abundance: few
v_gene: TRBV9
d_gene: .
j_gene: TRBJ2-2
CDR3aa: CASSEGVLNTGELFF
CDR3nt: TGTGCCAGCAGCGAGGGAGTTTTAAACACCGGGGAGCTGTTTTTT

abundance: .
v_gene: TRBV29-1
d_gene: .
j_gene: TRBJ1-2
CDR3aa: CSAALGTDPGYLYGCTF
CDR3nt: .

abundance: .
v_gene: TRBV7-9
d_gene: .
j_gene: TRBJ2-7
CDR3aa: CASSLSGQSSYEQYF
CDR3nt: TGTGCCAGCAGCTTAAGTGGACAGTCCTCCTACGAGCAGTACTTC

abundance: .
v_gene: TRBV19
d_gene: .
j_gene: TRBJ2-5
CDR3aa: CASSIGQGAETQYF
CDR3nt: TGTGCCAGTAGTATAGGCCAGGGTGCAGAGACCCAGTACTTC

abundance: few
v_gene: TRBV9
d_gene: .
j_gene: TRBJ1-1
CDR3aa: CASSKRDSEAFF
CDR3nt: TGTGCCAGCAGCAAGAGGGACTCTGAAGCTTTCTTT

abundance: .
v_gene: TRBV28
d_gene: TRBD2
j_gene: TRBJ2-2
CDR3aa: CASSSRGLADNTGELFF
CDR3nt: TGTGCCAGCAGTTCGAGGGGACTAGCGGACAACACCGGGGAGCTGTTTTTT

abundance: .
v_gene: TRBV6-6
d_gene: .
j_gene: TRBJ1-2
CDR3aa: CASSYSDIDGYTF
CDR3nt: TGTGCCAGCAGTTACTCGGACATCGATGGCTACACCTTC

abundance: .
v_gene: TRBV11-2
d_gene: TRBD2
j_gene: TRBJ2-7
CDR3aa: CASSLFREGAEQYF
CDR3nt: TGTGCCAGCAGCTTATTCCGGGAGGGAGCCGAGCAGTACTTC

abundance: .
v_gene: TRBV11-3
d_gene: .
j_gene: TRBJ1-5
CDR3aa: CASSLGFRAGEDQPQHF
CDR3nt: TGTGCCAGCAGCTTAGGTTTCCGGGCAGGGGAAGATCAGCCCCAGCATTTT

abundance: once
v_gene: TRBV5-1
d_gene: .
j_gene: TRBJ1-2
CDR3aa: CASSLEADNGGYTF
CDR3nt: TGCGCCAGCAGCTTGGAGGCAGACAACGGCGGCTACACCTTC

abundance: .
v_gene: TRBV5-1
d_gene: .
j_gene: TRBJ1-1
CDR3aa: CASSLFGTGYEAFF
CDR3nt: TGCGCCAGCAGCCTTTTCGGCACAGGGTATGAAGCTTTCTTT

abundance: .
v_gene: TRBV6-5
d_gene: TRBD2
j_gene: TRBJ2-7
CDR3aa: CASSLAGGYSYEQYF
CDR3nt: TGTGCCAGCAGCTTAGCGGGAGGGTACTCCTACGAGCAGTACTTC

abundance: .
v_gene: TRBV6-1
d_gene: TRBD1
j_gene: TRBJ1-2
CDR3aa: CASSVNRGGVYGYTF
CDR3nt: TGTGCCAGCAGTGTGAACAGGGGCGGGGTTTATGGCTACACCTTC

abundance: .
v_gene: TRBV19
d_gene: .
j_gene: TRBJ1-5
CDR3aa: CASSIIDGSNQPQHF
CDR3nt: TGTGCCAGTAGTATTATCGACGGGAGCAATCAGCCCCAGCATTTT

abundance: .
v_gene: TRBV7-2
d_gene: TRBD2
j_gene: TRBJ2-7
CDR3aa: CASRSGLAGAYEQYF
CDR3nt: TGTGCCAGCAGATCGGGACTAGCGGGGGCCTACGAGCAGTACTTC

abundance: once
v_gene: TRBV6-5
d_gene: .
j_gene: TRBJ1-1
CDR3aa: CASSYSGQVNTEAFF
CDR3nt: TGTGCCAGCAGTTACTCGGGGCAGGTTAACACTGAAGCTTTCTTT

abundance: .
v_gene: TRBV6-6
d_gene: .
j_gene: TRBJ2-3
CDR3aa: CASSYSWAGDTQYF
CDR3nt: TGTGCCAGCAGTTACTCGTGGGCCGGAGATACGCAGTATTTT

abundance: .
v_gene: TRBV5-1
d_gene: .
j_gene: TRBJ1-3
CDR3aa: CASSLDGNAGNTIYF
CDR3nt: TGCGCCAGCAGCCTAGATGGTAACGCTGGAAACACCATATATTTT

abundance: few
v_gene: TRBV5-1
d_gene: .
j_gene: TRBJ2-5
CDR3aa: CASSFEETQYF
CDR3nt: TGCGCCAGCAGCTTCGAAGAGACCCAGTACTTC

abundance: .
v_gene: TRBV10-2
d_gene: .
j_gene: TRBJ2-7
CDR3aa: CASSTGTDPGEQYF
CDR3nt: TGCGCCAGCTCTACCGGGACTGACCCCGGCGAGCAGTACTTC

abundance: .
v_gene: TRBV7-2
d_gene: TRBD1
j_gene: TRBJ1-2
CDR3aa: CASSLSQGVGYTF
CDR3nt: TGTGCCAGCAGCTTAAGTCAGGGGGTCGGCTACACCTTC

abundance: .
v_gene: TRBV2
d_gene: .
j_gene: TRBJ2-5
CDR3aa: CASSERGHQETQYF
CDR3nt: TGTGCCAGCAGTGAACGCGGCCACCAAGAGACCCAGTACTTC

abundance: .
v_gene: TRBV29-1
d_gene: TRBD2
j_gene: TRBJ2-3
CDR3aa: CSVTSVWGGDTQYF
CDR3nt: TGCAGCGTCACTAGCGTTTGGGGTGGGGATACGCAGTATTTT

abundance: .
v_gene: TRBV5-1
d_gene: TRBD1
j_gene: TRBJ2-3
CDR3aa: CASSLGDRADTQYF
CDR3nt: TGCGCCAGCAGCTTGGGGGACAGGGCAGATACGCAGTATTTT

abundance: .
v_gene: TRBV6-4
d_gene: TRBD1
j_gene: TRBJ2-2
CDR3aa: CASSPTGANTGELFF
CDR3nt: TGTGCCAGCAGCCCGACAGGGGCCAACACCGGGGAGCTGTTTTTT

abundance: .
v_gene: TRBV2
d_gene: TRBD2
j_gene: TRBJ2-5
CDR3aa: CASTLGLAGETQYF
CDR3nt: TGTGCCAGCACCCTGGGACTAGCCGGGGAGACCCAGTACTTC

abundance: .
v_gene: TRBV7-9
d_gene: .
j_gene: TRBJ2-2
CDR3aa: CASSERNRGANTGELFF
CDR3nt: TGTGCCAGCAGCGAGCGGAACCGGGGTGCGAACACCGGGGAGCTGTTTTTT

abundance: .
v_gene: TRBV27
d_gene: .
j_gene: TRBJ1-5
CDR3aa: CASSSVAGQPQHF
CDR3nt: TGTGCCAGCAGTTCCGTTGCCGGGCAGCCCCAGCATTTT

abundance: few
v_gene: TRBV7-2
d_gene: .
j_gene: TRBJ1-5
CDR3aa: CASSLAGGYQPQHF
CDR3nt: TGTGCCAGCAGCTTAGCCGGCGGCTATCAGCCCCAGCATTTT

abundance: .
v_gene: TRBV7-9
d_gene: .
j_gene: TRBJ1-1
CDR3aa: CASSRWTDYTEAFF
CDR3nt: TGTGCCAGCAGCCGATGGACAGACTACACTGAAGCTTTCTTT

abundance: .
v_gene: TRBV7-6
d_gene: .
j_gene: TRBJ2-1
CDR3aa: CASSLEQAPGGEQFF
CDR3nt: TGTGCCAGCAGCTTAGAGCAGGCGCCCGGAGGGGAGCAGTTCTTC

abundance: .
v_gene: TRBV2
d_gene: .
j_gene: TRBJ1-4
CDR3aa: CASRLQGEGDEKLFF
CDR3nt: TGTGCCAGCAGATTACAGGGAGAAGGGGATGAAAAACTGTTTTTT

abundance: .
v_gene: TRBV19
d_gene: .
j_gene: TRBJ2-7
CDR3aa: CASSMQGIYEQYF
CDR3nt: TGTGCCAGTAGTATGCAGGGGATCTACGAGCAGTACTTC